This is a list of T cell receptor beta chains from one sample in a study of shared clonotypes between healthy human individuals. Assay used: immunoSEQ multiplex PCR; TCRdb lists only in-frame clones, some missing. The repertoire holds 2 million or so clones, with roughly 94% as singletons. What was sequenced was naive CD8+ T cells sorted from blood. The receptors were sampled from a man younger than 35 in good health. The CDR3 runs from the conserved cysteine through the conserved F or W. Fields, in order: clone size, J gene, V gene, D gene, CDR3 DNA, CDR3 protein. A D gene is named only where the DNA matches it firmly. Size is omitted from some rows. Given values are once, few, many or a class for expanded clones.

.	TRBJ2-7	TRBV5-1	.	TGCGCCAGCAGCTTCGGCGAGAGCTCCTACGAGCAGTACTTC	CASSFGESSYEQYF
.	TRBJ2-7	TRBV6-5	TRBD1	TGTGCCAGCAGTGCCGGGACAGCATCCTCCTACGAGCAGTACTTC	CASSAGTASSYEQYF
.	TRBJ2-1	TRBV9	.	TGTGCCAGCAGCCCCACAGTAGGGGGAAATGAGCAGTTCTTC	CASSPTVGGNEQFF
.	TRBJ2-2	TRBV5-1	.	TGCGCCAGCAGCTTGACAGACACCGGGGAGCTGTTTTTT	CASSLTDTGELFF
.	TRBJ2-7	TRBV6-1	.	TGTGCCAGCAGTGAGCAGGTGGACGAGCAGTACTTC	CASSEQVDEQYF
.	TRBJ2-7	TRBV28	.	TGTGCCAGCTCCGGGCCCTTTCCCTACGAGCAGTACTTC	CASSGPFPYEQYF
.	TRBJ2-7	TRBV7-9	.	TGTGCCAGCAGCTCGAATGCCTACGAGCAGTACTTC	CASSSNAYEQYF
.	TRBJ2-1	TRBV28	.	TGTGCCAGCAGTTGGGGCGGCTACAATGAGCAGTTCTTC	CASSWGGYNEQFF
.	TRBJ1-1	TRBV28	.	TGTGCCAGCAGTCTAGGAGGGGAGAACACTGAAGCTTTCTTT	CASSLGGENTEAFF
.	TRBJ1-1	TRBV7-9	.	TGTGCCAGCAGCTTAAAAGGGGGGAACACTGAAGCTTTCTTT	CASSLKGGNTEAFF
.	TRBJ2-1	TRBV5-6	.	TGTGCCAGCAGCCGACAAAACTACAATGAGCAGTTCTTC	CASSRQNYNEQFF
.	TRBJ1-3	TRBV7-9	.	TGTGCCAGCAGCTTAATCACTTACTCTGGAAACACCATATATTTT	CASSLITYSGNTIYF
.	TRBJ2-5	TRBV27	.	TGTGCCAGCAGTTTATCGGGGGGTTATGGAGAGACCCAGTACTTC	CASSLSGGYGETQYF
.	TRBJ2-2	TRBV6-1	TRBD2	TGTGCCAGCAGTGAAAAAACTAGCGTCTGGGCCGGGGAGCTGTTTTTT	CASSEKTSVWAGELFF
few	TRBJ2-2	TRBV4-1	.	TGCGCCAGCAGCCTCTACACCGGGGAGCTGTTTTTT	CASSLYTGELFF
.	TRBJ1-4	TRBV9	.	TGTGCCAGCAGCGTAGGCCCCGGGGGGCATAATGAAAAACTGTTTTTT	CASSVGPGGHNEKLFF
.	TRBJ1-1	TRBV9	TRBD1	TGTGCCAGCAGCCGGACAGGGTCCACTGAAGCTTTCTTT	CASSRTGSTEAFF
.	TRBJ1-2	TRBV19	.	TGTGCCAGTAGTATTCTGGGGATGGATGGCTACACCTTC	CASSILGMDGYTF
.	TRBJ1-1	TRBV27	.	TGTGCCAGCAGTTTATCGCGAGGGGACACTGAAGCTTTCTTT	CASSLSRGDTEAFF
.	TRBJ1-1	TRBV9	.	TGTGCCAGCAGCGTAGCTACAGCCACTGAAGCTTTCTTT	CASSVATATEAFF
.	TRBJ2-3	TRBV7-9	.	TGTGCCAGCAGCTATGAAGTGGCGGGGGCCTTTTCCACAGATACGCAGTATTTT	CASSYEVAGAFSTDTQYF
.	TRBJ2-5	TRBV4-1	.	TGCGCCAGCAGCCCGAAAATGGAGGAGTGGGCGACCCAGTACTTC	CASSPKMEEWATQYF
.	TRBJ1-2	TRBV5-5	.	TGTGCCAGCAGCTTGGATTCCGTAGGCCAGGGGCCCGGCTACACCTTC	CASSLDSVGQGPGYTF
.	TRBJ2-2	TRBV5-4	.	TGTGCCAGCAGCCCGGGACGAAACGGGGAGCTGTTTTTT	CASSPGRNGELFF
.	TRBJ1-2	TRBV19	TRBD1	TGTGCCAGTAGTTGGCAGGGGGACTATGGCTACACCTTC	CASSWQGDYGYTF
.	TRBJ1-2	TRBV5-6	.	TGTGCCAGCAGCTTGGTGGCAGATAACTATGGCTACACCTTC	CASSLVADNYGYTF
.	TRBJ1-1	TRBV13	.	TGTGCCAGCAGCCCCGGGAATCGGAACACTGAAGCTTTCTTT	CASSPGNRNTEAFF
once	TRBJ2-1	TRBV6-6	.	TGTGCCAGCAGTTTATTTCTTAGCTCCTACAATGAGCAGTTCTTC	CASSLFLSSYNEQFF
.	TRBJ2-7	TRBV11-2	TRBD2	TGTGCCAGCAACCCAAGCGGGAGGCCATCCTACGAGCAGTACTTC	CASNPSGRPSYEQYF
.	TRBJ2-7	TRBV5-4	.	TGTGCCAGCAGCTTGGACCCCGGTTCCGCGACCGAGCAGTACTTC	CASSLDPGSATEQYF
.	TRBJ1-4	TRBV5-6	.	TGTGCCAGCAGCTTGGGCCTTGGGAATGAAAAACTGTTTTTT	CASSLGLGNEKLFF
.	TRBJ2-7	TRBV27	.	TGTGCCAGCGCGACCGGGAAAACCTACGAGCAGTACTTC	CASATGKTYEQYF
.	TRBJ2-3	TRBV7-8	.	TGTGCCAGCAGCTTCCTGGGGGGGCTAGCGGCCCCAGATACGCAGTATTTT	CASSFLGGLAAPDTQYF
once	TRBJ2-5	TRBV6-1	.	TGTGCCAGCAGTGATGACATAGGTCTAGGGGGGGAGACCCAGTACTTC	CASSDDIGLGGETQYF
.	TRBJ2-1	TRBV7-8	.	TGTGCCAGCAGCTTAGGAGGGGGGGACTCCCTCTACAATGAGCAGTTCTTC	CASSLGGGDSLYNEQFF
once	TRBJ2-5	TRBV12-5	TRBD2	TGTGCTAGTGGTTTGGACGGTGGAACTAGCGGGTATCAAGAGACCCAGTACTTC	CASGLDGGTSGYQETQYF
.	TRBJ1-1	TRBV9	.	TGTGCCAGCAGCGTAGCTCCGGCCGTGAACACTGAAGCTTTCTTT	CASSVAPAVNTEAFF
.	TRBJ1-6	TRBV6-4	.	TGTGCCAGCAGTGACATTGGGGGTAATAATTCACCCCTCCACTTT	CASSDIGGNNSPLHF